Listed below are T cell receptor beta chains from one sample, sequenced in a study of blood T cell repertoires in COVID-19. TCRdb's table, derived via immunoSEQ multiplex PCR, lists solely in-frame clones and lacks some. The sample carries approximately 200,000 clones, about nine tenths recorded once. Sequencing input: peripheral blood. The origin of the receptors is a man aged 50-59 years with acute or convalescent COVID-19. The CDR3 runs from the conserved cysteine through the conserved F or W. Fields, in order: V gene, J gene, clone size, D gene, CDR3 DNA, CDR3 protein. D genes are given only for firm matches. For some rows the clone size is stated as once, few or many, or as a class when expanded; others skip it.

v_gene: TRBV6-6; j_gene: TRBJ2-2; abundance: -; d_gene: -; CDR3nt: TGTGCCAGCAGTTACTCACGACAGGACACCGGGGAGCTGTTTTTT; CDR3aa: CASSYSRQDTGELFF
v_gene: TRBV3-1/TRBV3-2; j_gene: TRBJ1-1; abundance: -; d_gene: TRBD1; CDR3nt: TGTGCCAGCAGCCGACAGGGGGTAAGGCCGAACACTGAAGCTTTCTTT; CDR3aa: CASSRQGVRPNTEAFF
v_gene: TRBV5-1; j_gene: TRBJ1-1; abundance: -; d_gene: -; CDR3nt: TGCGCCAGCAGCTTGGTAGGGGGGGTACAGAACACTGAAGCTTTCTTT; CDR3aa: CASSLVGGVQNTEAFF
v_gene: TRBV6-5; j_gene: TRBJ2-7; abundance: -; d_gene: -; CDR3nt: TGTGCCAGCAGTTACTCGGTTCATTTCGCGAACTACGAGCAGTACTTC; CDR3aa: CASSYSVHFANYEQYF
v_gene: TRBV15; j_gene: TRBJ1-2; abundance: -; d_gene: TRBD1; CDR3nt: TGTGCCACCTACCAGGGGGTTGGGGGTGGCTACACCTTC; CDR3aa: CATYQGVGGGYTF
v_gene: TRBV7-6; j_gene: TRBJ1-2; abundance: -; d_gene: TRBD1; CDR3nt: TGTGCCACTTCGCCGGGACAGGGGTCCCTCTATGGCTACACCTTC; CDR3aa: CATSPGQGSLYGYTF
v_gene: TRBV6-1; j_gene: TRBJ1-4; abundance: -; d_gene: TRBD1; CDR3nt: TGTGCCAGCAGTGAAGCCGGGACAGTTTCTGAAAAACTGTTTTTT; CDR3aa: CASSEAGTVSEKLFF
v_gene: TRBV6-5; j_gene: TRBJ1-1; abundance: -; d_gene: -; CDR3nt: TGTGCCAGCAGGGCCAGAGGATATGAAGCTTTCTTT; CDR3aa: CASRARGYEAFF
v_gene: TRBV14; j_gene: TRBJ1-5; abundance: -; d_gene: -; CDR3nt: TGTGCCAGCAGCGCCAGGGATCAGCCCCAGCATTTT; CDR3aa: CASSARDQPQHF
v_gene: TRBV5-6; j_gene: TRBJ1-5; abundance: -; d_gene: TRBD1; CDR3nt: TGTGCCAGCAGCCGACAGGGGAGTTCGGTCGGCAATCAGCCCCAGCATTTT; CDR3aa: CASSRQGSSVGNQPQHF
v_gene: TRBV6-6; j_gene: TRBJ1-6; abundance: -; d_gene: -; CDR3nt: TGTGCCAGCAGTCGAAGCGGGTCACCCCTCCACTTT; CDR3aa: CASSRSGSPLHF
v_gene: TRBV11-2; j_gene: TRBJ1-5; abundance: -; d_gene: -; CDR3nt: TGTGCCAGCAGCCGAGACAGGAGAGAAGAGCCCCAGCATTTT; CDR3aa: CASSRDRREEPQHF
v_gene: TRBV4-1; j_gene: TRBJ2-4; abundance: few; d_gene: TRBD2; CDR3nt: TGCGCCAGCAAGGAGCGGGGGGGCCAAGTGGATAACATTCAGTACTTC; CDR3aa: CASKERGGQVDNIQYF
v_gene: TRBV9; j_gene: TRBJ1-5; abundance: -; d_gene: TRBD1; CDR3nt: TGTGCCAGCGGACAGGGTACCTCTCAGCCCCAGCATTTT; CDR3aa: CASGQGTSQPQHF
v_gene: TRBV5-1; j_gene: TRBJ1-2; abundance: -; d_gene: -; CDR3nt: TGCGCCAGCAGCTTGGGACCAGGGCGGTATGGCTACACCTTC; CDR3aa: CASSLGPGRYGYTF
v_gene: TRBV30; j_gene: TRBJ1-1; abundance: once; d_gene: TRBD1; CDR3nt: TGTGCCTGGAGTGCTCAGGGGGTTGGCGGTGAAGCTTTCTTT; CDR3aa: CAWSAQGVGGEAFF